These 7 T cell receptor beta chains share one sample of origin, sequenced in a study of blood T cell repertoires in COVID-19 (dated by TCRdb to 2018 to 2020). Libraries were made using the immunoSEQ multiplex PCR assay. Imported from immuneACCESS, the table was reduced by TCRdb to in-frame sequences with V and J called. These copies leave out some clones; in studies compared against another copy, an unresolved V gene accounts for under half, and the cause of the remainder is not known. Here the sample has 190,000 or so clones; 94% occur a single time. Together, the top ten hold approximately 0.69% of the sample. Sample: peripheral blood. These receptors all stem from a man aged 25-40 years with COVID-19, enrolled during active disease.

The genes are TRBV6-5 and TRBJ1-1; no reliable D call. CDR1 is MNHEY and CDR2 is SVGAGI in the germline V gene. The CDR3 length is 15 residues. Trimming removed 4 bases at V and 4 bases at J, with 16 bases between. CDR3 sequence (DNA): TGTGCCAGCAGTTCAACGACTCCATCGGGCACTGAAGCTTTCTTT. Protein: CASSSTTPSGTEAFF.

The genes are TRBV29-1 and TRBJ1-1; tentative D call: TRBD1 (5 bases). Trimming took off 2 bases at V and 1 base at J, with 8 bases between the two ends. In germline, CDR1 is SQVTM, CDR2 ANQGSEA. CDR3 length: 13 amino acids. The chain's CDR3 is CSVETGTNTEAFF. DNA of the CDR3: TGCAGCGTTGAAACAGGAACGAACACTGAAGCTTTCTTT. The variable domain in full, completed from reference TRBV29-1 and TRBJ1-1, reads SAVISQKPSRDICQRGTSLTIQCQVDSQVTMMFWYRQQPGQSLTLIATANQGSEATYESGFVIDKFPISRPNLTFSTLTVSNMSPEDSSIYLCSVETGTNTEAFFGQGTRLTVV.

The chain couples TRBV9 to TRBJ2-7, with TRBD2 matching 7 bases. The germline CDR1 and CDR2 sequences are SGDLS and YYNGEE. V was clipped by 0 bases and J by 2 bases; unmatched bases: 2. This CDR3 spans 14 amino acids. The CDR3 protein is CASSVAGGTYEQYF. Written as DNA, the CDR3 is TGTGCCAGCAGCGTAGCGGGGGGTACCTACGAGCAGTACTTC.

V is TRBV2 and J is TRBJ2-5; D is perhaps TRBD2 (7 bases). The germline V gene encodes CDR1 SNHLY and CDR2 FYNNEI. The V gene lost 4 bases and the J gene lost 5 bases, with 11 bases spanning the gap. This CDR3 is 13 amino acids long. The CDR3 DNA is TGTGCCAGCAGTGTAGGGGGGGATGAGACCCAGTACTTC. Translating it yields CASSVGGDETQYF.

V and J are TRBV4-1 and TRBJ1-1, with a weak D call TRBD1 (5 bases). V was cut by 3 bases and J by 7 bases, with 15 bases left in between. This CDR3 contains 14 residues. CDR1 is MGHRA, CDR2 YSYEKL, per germline. In nucleotides, the CDR3 is TGCGCCAGCAGCCATCTTGACAGTCGGCTTGAAGCTTTCTTT. Protein product: CASSHLDSRLEAFF.

The V call is TRBV25-1, the J call TRBJ1-1, with TRBD1 identical over 8 bases. V lost 10 bases and J lost 6; bases outside the gene matches: 10. The CDR3 spans 13 residues. In germline, CDR1 is MGHDK, CDR2 SYGVNS. CDR3 loop: CANWTGTDAEAFF. The CDR3 nucleotides read TGTGCCAACTGGACAGGGACGGATGCTGAAGCTTTCTTT.

The rearrangement uses TRBV29-1 and TRBJ2-7, with TRBD1 identical over 8 bases. There are 12 residues in the CDR3. From germline, CDR1 is SQVTM and CDR2 ANQGSEA. Trimming at V came to 4 bases and at J to 6 bases, leaving 5 bases not matched to a gene. CDR3 DNA: TGCAGCGTTGGGACAGGGCTCGGCGAGCAGTACTTC. Encoded protein: CSVGTGLGEQYF.